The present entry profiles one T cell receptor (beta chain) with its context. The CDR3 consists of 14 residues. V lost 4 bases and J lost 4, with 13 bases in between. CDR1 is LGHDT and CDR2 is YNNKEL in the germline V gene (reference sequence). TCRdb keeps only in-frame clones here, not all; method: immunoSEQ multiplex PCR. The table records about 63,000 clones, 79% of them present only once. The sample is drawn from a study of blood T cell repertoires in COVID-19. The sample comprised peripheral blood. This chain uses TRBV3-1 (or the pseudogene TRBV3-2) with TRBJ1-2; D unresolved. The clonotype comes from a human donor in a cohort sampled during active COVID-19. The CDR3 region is CASSPRGGAYGYTF. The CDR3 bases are TGTGCCAGCAGCCCCCGGGGAGGTGCCTATGGCTACACCTTC.